Reported below is one TCR beta chain. Its cognate antigen is unknown. The table came from immunoSEQ multiplex PCR; TCRdb's copy has only in-frame clones and leaves some out. The top ten hold roughly 1.2% of the sample, which has about 240,000 clones, around 88% seen once. This CDR3 is built from 13 residues. Trimming took 5 bases from V and 2 from J, leaving 9 bases between them. Germline V gives CDR1 MGHRA, CDR2 YSYEKL. The donors were members of the validation cohort comprising about 130 subjects, separate from the roughly 690-subject first cohort. This record comes from a study of cytomegalovirus exposure and HLA in healthy donors. Study-level results: Researchers counted 180 or so TCR beta chains as cytomegalovirus-associated.

The sample comprised PBMCs. The genes are TRBV4-1 and TRBJ2-5; D gene ambiguous. This TCR came from a woman aged 25 to 39 in good health and CMV-seropositive. The DNA of the CDR3 is TGCGCCAGCAGCTTGGCGGTACAAGAGACCCAGTACTTC. Protein product: CASSLAVQETQYF.